This T cell receptor (beta chain) was found in a study of cytomegalovirus exposure and HLA in healthy donors. Points from the study as a whole: Most TCR sequences were uncommon, yet certain public TCRs appeared in many donors. Cytomegalovirus-associated status was assigned to approximately 160 TCR beta chains. Trimming of TCR beta V- and J-genes showed a link, identified in a later analysis, to a missense DCLRE1C variant.

The CDR3 covers 16 residues. CDR1 is SGHVS, CDR2 FNYEAQ, per germline. J was trimmed by 0 bases and V by 5 bases; bases with no gene match: 7. This clone appeared once. Antigen specificity is unknown. Researchers ran the PCR with 60 Vbeta and 13 Jbeta primers. Repertoires were generated with immunoSEQ multiplex PCR, while TCRdb's copy carries only in-frame clones and drops some. The sample has 200,000 to 250,000 clones, roughly 84% seen once. The TCR sequence derives from a human donor in good health. The chain joins TRBV7-6 to TRBJ2-1; 7 bases are a match to TRBD2. The sample was PBMCs. CDR3 region: CASSRQTSSSYNEQFF. In DNA, the CDR3 is TGTGCCAGCAGCAGGCAGACTAGCAGCTCCTACAATGAGCAGTTCTTC. The variable domain in full, completed from reference TRBV7-6 and TRBJ2-1, reads GAGVSQSPRYKVTKRGQDVALRCDPISGHVSLYWYRQALGQGPEFLTYFNYEAQQDKSGLPNDRFSAERPEGSISTLTIQRTEQRDSAMYRCASSRQTSSSYNEQFFGPGTRLTVL.